This entry features one TCR beta chain sequence. Its target is not known. This specimen belongs to a study of cytomegalovirus exposure and HLA in healthy donors. Study-level results: In a later analysis, a genetic analysis reported fewer productive-TCR N-insertions in an Asian-associated ancestry cluster than the cohort average. Serostatus for CMV was the only available immune exposure information. DRB1 had the most TCR associations and HLA-C the fewest, a later analysis found, with rates varying by HLA locus. For TCR beta chains, V- and J-gene trimming was later linked to a missense DCLRE1C variant.

The V end lost 7 bases, the J end lost 4 bases, and 17 bases lay between the germline ends. Germline V gene lookup returns CDR1 SGHRS and CDR2 YFSETQ. The CDR3 totals 14 residues. Vbeta (60) and Jbeta (13) primers were used in the PCR. The data were produced by immunoSEQ multiplex PCR, yet TCRdb's version contains in-frame clones alone and is incomplete. The sample yields 130,000 or so clones, roughly three fifths seen once. Sequencing used PBMCs. This sequence originates from a woman aged 55-70 years in good health and CMV-seronegative. V and J are TRBV5-1 and TRBJ1-2; D is perhaps TRBD1 (6 bases). The CDR3, as DNA: TGCGCCAGCGGACGGGACACCGACTCCTATGGCTACACCTTC. Translating it yields CASGRDTDSYGYTF.